This TCR beta chain was sequenced for a study of blood T cell repertoires in COVID-19. TCRdb's copy holds only in-frame clones and misses some; the assay was immunoSEQ multiplex PCR. The sample shows about 15,000 clones, about 89% of them seen only once. The germline V gene encodes CDR1 SNHLY and CDR2 FYNNEI. The CDR3 runs 16 residues. Trimming took 4 bases from V and 1 from J; bases not matched to a gene: 5. Sequenced: peripheral blood. The V and J genes are TRBV2 and TRBJ2-2; 8 bases are a match to TRBD1. This sequence originates from a woman in her 70s in a cohort sampled during active or convalescent COVID-19. CDR3 in DNA: TGTGCCAGCAGTGCAGGGGGCTCAGGGAACACCGGGGAGCTGTTTTTT. Its protein product is CASSAGGSGNTGELFF.